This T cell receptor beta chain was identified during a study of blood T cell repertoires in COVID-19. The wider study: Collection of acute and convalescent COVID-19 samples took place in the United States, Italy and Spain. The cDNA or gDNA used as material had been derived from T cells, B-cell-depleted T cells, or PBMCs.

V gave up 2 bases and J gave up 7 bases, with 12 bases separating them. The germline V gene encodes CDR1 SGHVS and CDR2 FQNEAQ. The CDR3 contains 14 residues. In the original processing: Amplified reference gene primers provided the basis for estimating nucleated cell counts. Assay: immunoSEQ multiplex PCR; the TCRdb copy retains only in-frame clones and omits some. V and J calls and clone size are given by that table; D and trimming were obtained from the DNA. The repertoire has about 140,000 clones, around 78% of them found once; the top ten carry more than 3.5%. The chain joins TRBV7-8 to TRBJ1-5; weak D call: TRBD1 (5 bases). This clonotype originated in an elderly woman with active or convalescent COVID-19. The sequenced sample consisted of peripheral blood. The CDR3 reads CASSLYQGSQPQHF. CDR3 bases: TGTGCCAGCAGCTTATACCAGGGAAGCCAGCCCCAGCATTTT.